This entry concerns a single T cell receptor (beta chain). This entry is derived from a study of cytomegalovirus exposure and HLA in healthy donors. The PCR was carried out with 60 Vbeta primers and 13 Jbeta primers. In the original workflow: A later analysis tallied about 80 million unique TCR beta chains, about 9.9 million of them shared. The data were produced by immunoSEQ multiplex PCR, yet TCRdb's version contains in-frame clones alone and is incomplete. That table supplies the V and J calls and clone size; D and trimming were determined from the DNA. The sample holds 150,000 to 200,000 clones; about three quarters are singletons and the top ten take 3.1%. Germline lookup yields CDR1 SGHVS and CDR2 FQNEAQ. The CDR3 is 17 residues long. V shed 6 bases and J 6 bases; nucleotides not matched to a gene: 10.

This chain joins TRBV7-8 and TRBJ2-1, with 14 bases lining up with TRBD2. The material sequenced was PBMCs. The sequence was collected from a woman in her thirties or forties in good health and CMV-seronegative. Here the CDR3 reads CASSYELGTSGGNEQFF. The CDR3 DNA follows: TGTGCCAGCAGTTACGAACTAGGGACTAGCGGGGGCAATGAGCAGTTCTTC.